What follows are 4 T cell receptor beta chains derived from one specimen sequenced in a study of blood T cell repertoires in COVID-19. Profiled with immunoSEQ multiplex PCR; TCRdb holds only in-frame clones, not every one. The sample yields 100,000 to 150,000 clones, around 81% seen once. Sequencing input: peripheral blood. These receptors came from a young man with COVID-19, enrolled during active disease.

The V and J genes are TRBV7-6 and TRBJ2-3, with 8 bases fitting TRBD2. Germline V gene sequence: CDR1 SGHVS, CDR2 FNYEAQ. This CDR3 is 16 amino acids long. The V and J ends lost 5 bases and 1 base, in that order; junction bases with no gene match: 8. CDR3 amino acids: CASSLMAGGGTDTQYF. CDR3 nucleotide sequence: TGTGCCAGCAGCCTTATGGCGGGAGGCGGCACAGATACGCAGTATTTT.

The rearrangement joins TRBV5-1 to TRBJ2-7; tentative D call: TRBD1 (6 bases). The CDR3 loop spans 13 amino acids. V was clipped by 1 base and J by 4 bases, with 9 bases between them. Germline V CDR1 and CDR2: SGHRS, YFSETQ. The CDR3 reads CASSLPRGYEQYF. In DNA form, the CDR3 reads TGCGCCAGCAGCTTGCCCAGGGGTTACGAGCAGTACTTC. The full variable domain, in which reference TRBV5-1 and TRBJ2-7 provide the parts outside the CDR3, is KAGVTQTPRYLIKTRGQQVTLSCSPISGHRSVSWYQQTPGQGLQFLFEYFSETQRNKGNFPGRFSGRQFSNSRSEMNVSTLELGDSALYLCASSLPRGYEQYFGPGTRLTVT.

The gene calls are TRBV20-1 and TRBJ2-2; D gene ambiguous. The germline V gene encodes CDR1 DFQATT and CDR2 SNEGSKA (reference sequence). V dropped 5 bases and J dropped 4 bases, with 5 bases sitting between them. The CDR3 loop spans 11 amino acids. For the CDR3, the DNA is TGCAGTGCTCCTCGCACCGGGGAGCTGTTTTTT. It encodes CSAPRTGELFF.

The chain is built from TRBV4-3 and TRBJ2-3; 9 nucleotides match TRBD2. The CDR3 spans 18 residues. The trim removed 1 base at V and 4 bases at J, leaving 12 bases unmatched. Germline CDR1 reads LGHNA; CDR2 reads YSLEER. The CDR3 is CASSQGPRIRGGADTQYF. The CDR3 DNA reads TGCGCCAGCAGCCAAGGCCCCCGGATACGCGGGGGGGCAGATACGCAGTATTTT.